The 18 T cell receptor beta chains below were found in one sample sequenced in a study of memory CD4+ T cells and cytomegalovirus serostatus. The sort gate was single viable CD3+CD4+CD8-CD45RO+ cells for memory CD4+ T cells. Some clones are missing from TCRdb's copy, which holds only in-frame ones; the method was immunoSEQ multiplex PCR. The sample gives some 73,000 clones, around four fifths of which show up once; just over 2.5% is in the top ten. Material for sequencing was memory CD4+ T cells from blood. The receptors derive from an adult in good health and CMV-seropositive.

The V gene is TRBV6-5, the J gene TRBJ1-2; TRBD1 aligns across 9 bases. There are 14 residues in the CDR3. Per germline, CDR1 MNHEY and CDR2 SVGAGI. V was pared by 6 bases and J by 3 bases, with 5 bases of the junction left unmatched. The DNA for the CDR3 is TGTGCCAGCAGCGAGACAGGGGGTTACTATGGCTACACCTTC. The encoded protein is CASSETGGYYGYTF.

The V call is TRBV29-1, the J call TRBJ2-5; 11 bases align to TRBD2. J lost 3 bases, V lost 5 bases, and 8 bases had no gene match. The CDR3 length is 15 residues. From germline, CDR1 is SQVTM and CDR2 ANQGSEA. CDR3 residues: CSVSTSGGKKETQYF. The CDR3 DNA is TGCAGCGTTTCAACTAGCGGGGGAAAAAAAGAGACCCAGTACTTC.

This clone is labeled medium-sized (0.01 to 0.1%). The chain recombines TRBV19 with TRBJ2-5; weak D call: TRBD2 (5 bases). CDR3 length equals 13 residues. Looked up from germline, CDR1 is LNHDA and CDR2 is SQIVND (reference sequence). V was shortened by 5 bases and J by 5 bases, with 12 bases between the two germline ends. CDR3 nucleotides: TGTGCCAGTAGTGTTACTAGTCGGGAGACCCAGTACTTC. This translates into CASSVTSRETQYF.

This sequence joins TRBV30 and TRBJ1-2; 10 nucleotides line up with TRBD1. The CDR3 sequence is 14 residues long. Germline assignment: CDR1 GTSNPN and CDR2 SVGIG (reference sequence). The trim removed 2 bases at V and 8 bases at J, leaving 8 bases unmatched. The CDR3, as DNA: TGTGCCTGGAGTCGGACAGGGGGTTCTCAGGGCTACACCTTC. Translating it yields CAWSRTGGSQGYTF.

This chain joins TRBV5-4 and TRBJ1-3, with D possibly matching TRBD1 (6 bases). This CDR3 has 15 residues. Germline V CDR1 and CDR2: SGHNT, YYREEE (reference sequence). V lost 1 base and J 4 bases, leaving 12 bases between the germline ends. CDR3 in amino acids: CASSLKGGQGNTIYF. Written as DNA, the CDR3 is TGTGCCAGCAGCTTGAAAGGGGGTCAGGGAAACACCATATATTTT.

The chain combines TRBV10-3 with TRBJ1-1, with 9 bases aligning to TRBD1. The V segment lost 5 bases and the J segment 5 bases; nucleotides outside the gene matches: 12. Per the germline V gene, CDR1 is ENHRY and CDR2 is SYGVKD. The CDR3 sequence is 16 residues long. For the CDR3, the DNA is TGTGCCATCAGTCCAGGAACCGGGACAGGGAGGACTGAAGCTTTCTTT. Residues: CAISPGTGTGRTEAFF.

CDR3 protein: CASSETRQVEGYTF. CDR3 in DNA: TGTGCCAGCAGTGAAACCCGACAGGTTGAAGGCTACACCTTC. The chain has TRBV2 and TRBJ1-2; weak D call: TRBD1 (6 bases). CDR1 and CDR2 from the germline V gene are SNHLY and FYNNEI. The CDR3 is 14 residues long. The V end lost 2 bases, the J end lost 8 bases, and 15 bases lay between the germline ends.

This chain joins TRBV5-6 and TRBJ2-6; D is perhaps TRBD2 (5 bases). The CDR3 length is 15 residues. Germline loops: CDR1 SGHDT, CDR2 YYEEEE. V lost 2 bases to trimming and J lost 2 bases, with 8 bases between them. CDR3: CASSFLGTGANVLTF. The CDR3 nucleotides read TGTGCCAGCAGCTTTCTCGGGACTGGGGCCAACGTCCTGACTTTC.

This chain connects TRBV7-2 to TRBJ1-6; 10 bases line up with TRBD1. Germline V gene sequence: CDR1 SGHTA, CDR2 FQGNSA. The trim removed 3 bases at V and 11 bases at J, leaving 4 bases unmatched. The CDR3 is made up of 14 amino acids. The CDR3: CASSFGTGVPPLHF. The CDR3, as DNA: TGTGCCAGCAGCTTTGGGACAGGGGTTCCACCCCTCCACTTT.

This clone has just a few counts. The rearrangement links TRBV30 to TRBJ1-3; D not resolved. Per germline, CDR1 GTSNPN and CDR2 SVGIG (reference sequence). There are 17 residues in the CDR3. The germline V and J ends were trimmed by 0 bases and 0 bases, with 15 bases remaining between them. CDR3 residues: CAWSVSRGSLSGNTIYF. CDR3 coding DNA: TGTGCCTGGAGTGTATCCCGCGGCAGCCTCTCTGGAAACACCATATATTTT.

This chain links TRBV11-3 with TRBJ2-7, with 7 positions matching TRBD1. From germline, CDR1 is SGHNT and CDR2 YENEEA. The trim removed 3 bases at V and 3 bases at J, leaving 2 bases unmatched. The CDR3 extends over 13 amino acids. In DNA form, the CDR3 reads TGTGCCAGCAGCTTGGGACAGAACTACGAGCAGTACTTC. This translates into CASSLGQNYEQYF.

This clone appeared once. The CDR3 DNA follows: TGCGCCAGCAGTGAGTCTAAGGAGGTGAGCTCCTACAATGAGCAGTTCTTC. This gives the protein CASSESKEVSSYNEQFF. V gene TRBV10-1 combines with J gene TRBJ2-1, with D possibly being TRBD2 (5 bases). The CDR3 sequence is 17 residues long. V gave up 0 bases and J gave up 0 bases, with 12 bases separating them. Germline values: CDR1 WNHNN, CDR2 SYGVQD (reference sequence).

The chain has TRBV11-2 and TRBJ1-1, with no clear D. Germline V CDR1 and CDR2: SGHAT, FQNNGV. The CDR3 is 16 residues long. The V gene lost 0 bases and the J gene lost 0 bases, with 11 bases spanning the gap. DNA for the CDR3: TGTGCCAGCAGCTTAGAGTTCGGGAAAATGAACACTGAAGCTTTCTTT. Translating it yields CASSLEFGKMNTEAFF.

The chain combines TRBV6-1 with TRBJ1-2, with D perhaps TRBD1 (5 bases). The length of the CDR3 is 11 residues. Trimming cost V 8 bases and J 5 bases, with 9 bases left between them. Germline CDR1 is MNHNS and CDR2 is SASEGT. DNA for the CDR3: TGTGCCAGCGTACAGGAGTATGGCTACACCTTC. It codes for CASVQEYGYTF.

The J gene is TRBJ2-5, the V gene TRBV11-2; possible D gene TRBD2, 5 bases. Germline V gene lookup returns CDR1 SGHAT and CDR2 FQNNGV. The length of the CDR3 is 12 residues. V shed 10 bases and J shed 5 bases, with 14 bases lying between them. The CDR3 nucleotides are TGTGCCACAAGCGGACTGTGGGAGACCCAGTACTTC. Encoded protein: CATSGLWETQYF.

This clone occurred a few times. The chain employs TRBV7-2 and TRBJ1-2; D gene uncertain. The CDR3 extends over 13 amino acids. Trimming removed 1 base at V and 8 bases at J, with 11 bases between. CDR1 and CDR2 (germline): SGHTA, FQGNSA. CDR3 DNA sequence: TGTGCCAGCAGCTTAGGTCACAGCCTAGGCTACACCTTC. Residues: CASSLGHSLGYTF.

Only a few counts were recorded for this clone. The rearrangement links TRBV2 to TRBJ1-3, with TRBD1 identical over 7 bases. V shed 0 bases and J 8 bases; nucleotides not matched to a gene: 4. The CDR3 loop spans 14 amino acids. Per germline, CDR1 SNHLY and CDR2 FYNNEI. CDR3 residues: CASSEAGQGDTIYF. The CDR3 bases are TGTGCCAGCAGTGAAGCGGGCCAGGGGGACACCATATATTTT.

The genes are TRBV28 and TRBJ2-3; D gene uncertain. The length of the CDR3 is 14 residues. The germline V gene encodes CDR1 MDHEN and CDR2 SYDVKM. V gave up 5 bases and J gave up 0 bases, with 9 bases separating them. CDR3: CASSTPGSTDTQYF. The CDR3 DNA follows: TGTGCCAGCAGTACCCCGGGCAGCACAGATACGCAGTATTTT.